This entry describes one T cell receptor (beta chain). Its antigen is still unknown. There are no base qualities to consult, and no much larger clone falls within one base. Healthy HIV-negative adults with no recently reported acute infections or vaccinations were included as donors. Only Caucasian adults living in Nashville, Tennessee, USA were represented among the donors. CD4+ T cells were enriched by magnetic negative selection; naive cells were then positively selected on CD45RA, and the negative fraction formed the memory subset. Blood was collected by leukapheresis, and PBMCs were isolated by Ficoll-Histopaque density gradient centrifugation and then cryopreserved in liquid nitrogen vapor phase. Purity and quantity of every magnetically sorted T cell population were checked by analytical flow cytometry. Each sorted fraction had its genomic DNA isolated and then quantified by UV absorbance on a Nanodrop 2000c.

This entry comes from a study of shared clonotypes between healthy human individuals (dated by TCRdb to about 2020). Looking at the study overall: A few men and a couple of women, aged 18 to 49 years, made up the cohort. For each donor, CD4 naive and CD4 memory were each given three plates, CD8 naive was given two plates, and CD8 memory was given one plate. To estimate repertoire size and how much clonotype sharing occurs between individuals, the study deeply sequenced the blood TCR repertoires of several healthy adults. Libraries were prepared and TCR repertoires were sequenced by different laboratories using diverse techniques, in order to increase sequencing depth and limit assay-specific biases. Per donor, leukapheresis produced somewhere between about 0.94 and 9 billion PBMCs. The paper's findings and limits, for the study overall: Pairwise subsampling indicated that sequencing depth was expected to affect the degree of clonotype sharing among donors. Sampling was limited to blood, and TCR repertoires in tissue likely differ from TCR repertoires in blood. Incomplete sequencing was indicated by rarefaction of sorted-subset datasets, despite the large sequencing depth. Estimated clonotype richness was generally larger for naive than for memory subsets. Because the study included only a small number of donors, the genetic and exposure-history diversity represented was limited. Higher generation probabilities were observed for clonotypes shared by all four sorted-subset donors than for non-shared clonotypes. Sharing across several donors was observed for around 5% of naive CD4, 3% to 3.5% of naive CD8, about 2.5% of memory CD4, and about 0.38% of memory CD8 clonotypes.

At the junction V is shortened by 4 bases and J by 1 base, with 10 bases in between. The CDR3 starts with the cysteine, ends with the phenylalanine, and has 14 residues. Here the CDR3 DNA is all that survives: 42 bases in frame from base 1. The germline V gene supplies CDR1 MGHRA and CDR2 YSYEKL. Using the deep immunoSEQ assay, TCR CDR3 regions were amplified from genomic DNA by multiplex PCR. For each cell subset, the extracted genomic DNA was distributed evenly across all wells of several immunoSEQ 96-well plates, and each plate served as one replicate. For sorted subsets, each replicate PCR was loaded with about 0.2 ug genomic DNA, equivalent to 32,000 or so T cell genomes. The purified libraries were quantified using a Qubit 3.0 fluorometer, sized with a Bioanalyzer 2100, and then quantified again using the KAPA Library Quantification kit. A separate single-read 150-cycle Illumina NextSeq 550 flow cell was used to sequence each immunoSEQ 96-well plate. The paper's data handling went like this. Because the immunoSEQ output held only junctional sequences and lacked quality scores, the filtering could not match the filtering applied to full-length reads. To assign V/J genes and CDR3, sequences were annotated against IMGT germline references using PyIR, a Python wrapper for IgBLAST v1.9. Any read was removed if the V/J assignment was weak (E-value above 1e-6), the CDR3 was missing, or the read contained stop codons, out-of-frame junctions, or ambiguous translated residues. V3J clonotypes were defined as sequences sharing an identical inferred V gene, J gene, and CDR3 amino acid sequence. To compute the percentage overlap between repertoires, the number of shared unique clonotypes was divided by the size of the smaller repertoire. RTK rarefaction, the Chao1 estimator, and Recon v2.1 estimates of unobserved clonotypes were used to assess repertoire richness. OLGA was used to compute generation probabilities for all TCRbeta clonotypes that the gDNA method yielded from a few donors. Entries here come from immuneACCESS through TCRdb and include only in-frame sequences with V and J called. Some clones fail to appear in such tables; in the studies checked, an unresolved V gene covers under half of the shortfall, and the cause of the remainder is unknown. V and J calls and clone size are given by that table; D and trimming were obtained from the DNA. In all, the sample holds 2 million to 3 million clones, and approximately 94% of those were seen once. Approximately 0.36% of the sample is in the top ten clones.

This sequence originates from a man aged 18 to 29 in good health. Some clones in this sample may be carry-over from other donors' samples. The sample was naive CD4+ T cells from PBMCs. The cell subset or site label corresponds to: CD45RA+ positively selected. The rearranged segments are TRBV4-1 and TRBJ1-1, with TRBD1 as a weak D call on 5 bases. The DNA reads TGCGCCAGCAGCCTTAGGCAGGGGAACACTGAAGCTTTCTTT. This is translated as CASSLRQGNTEAFF.